This entry concerns a single T cell receptor (beta chain). Its target is not known. Amplification of TCR beta CDR3 regions was performed using RNA transcripts as template. HTBI primers were employed in a first-round RT-PCR of the TCR CDR3. TCRdb itself ran the multiplex PCR reads through MiXCR, one entry per CDR3 protein. The sample lists 560,000 or so distinct CDR3 sequences, around 20% occurring once. V was cut by 2 bases and J by 13 bases, with 12 bases left in between. The CDR3 totals 12 residues. CDR1 WSHSY and CDR2 SAAADI come from the germline V gene. This sample was taken from a study of T cells in Graves' hyperthyroidism and ophthalmopathy. Whole-study findings and limits: Separating ophthalmopathy from stable hyperthyroidism was achieved by a 13 V-J model. Most thyroid clonotypes that were expanded above 0.001 also turned up in blood.

Exclusion criteria comprised uncontrolled infection, other autoimmune disease, pregnancy or lactation. Cells are PBMCs isolated from approximately 9.2 ml of fresh blood. The clonotype comes from a man between 35 and 55 years old with Graves' ophthalmopathy. The chain joins TRBV10-2 to TRBJ2-1; D is unresolved. The sequencing input was blood. DNA of the CDR3: TGCGCCAGCAGTGAGGGCTGGGAAGATCAGTTCTTC. Protein: CASSEGWEDQFF.